The TCR beta chain under discussion was sequenced for a study of post-analysis software for immune sequencing data (dated by TCRdb to the mid-2010s). At the level of the whole study: The recorded disease courses included relapsing-remitting, secondary progressive and progressive-relapsing multiple sclerosis, and some patients had no subtype annotation. The multiple sclerosis patient repertoires were compared with 11 previously published healthy control repertoires from donors aged roughly 6 to 25 years. A subset of samples was prepared in parallel using single-end sample barcoding, then pooled and co-amplified after Illumina adapter ligation. Paper-wide results and their limitations: Significantly higher frequencies in patients than in controls were found for five or six TRBV segments, including TRBV5-6, TRBV5-1 and TRBV20-1. Significantly lower normalized Chao1 diversity was found in multiple sclerosis patients than in controls, suggesting substantial peripheral T-cell clonal expansion. The control group was slightly older than the multiple sclerosis patient group. Strong co-clustering of samples prepared in the same batch was shown by direct clustering with F measure, prompting a batch-effect correction.

A few counts support this clonotype. It has no known antigen specificity. Per-base qualities were not stored, and no clone one base away is much larger. Library generation was performed with PCR. The instrument was an Illumina HiSeq 2500. Unique molecular identifiers were incorporated into TCR beta cDNA libraries to reduce PCR and sequencing biases. Roughly 500,000 cDNA molecules were obtained per 1 to 10 million input T cells, so each molecule approximated one T cell. The patient libraries were prepared and sequenced with the same protocol used for the earlier healthy control dataset. Within a given batch, samples were prepared together, multiplexed and sequenced on the same HiSeq lane. The source study handled its data this way. MIGEC handled the raw barcoded reads, throwing out single-read molecular identifier groups before consensus assembly and CDR3 extraction. Clonotype tables were post-analysed with VDJtools, normalizing diversity by down-sampling all datasets to the smallest sample size. In repertoire overlap clustering, CDR3 amino acid sequences, but not nucleotide sequences, were matched to correct batch-related cross-sample contamination. TCRdb took the public reads, trimmed them with fastp at Q25, ran MiXCR for clone calling and kept in-frame beta chains. All rows with the same CDR3 protein become a single entry with the most common DNA and genes. These V and J calls are TCRdb output, not the study's own analysis. The sample table lists some 190,000 distinct CDR3 sequences, 29% of them with a count of one. The biggest ten clones account for about 3.7% of the sample.

The CDR3 contains 12 residues, cysteine and phenylalanine counted. The read is trimmed to its CDR3 DNA, 36 bases read in frame from base 1. Looking up the germline V gene yields CDR1 SGHTA and CDR2 FQGTGA. V gives up 1 base and J gives up 6 bases, and the segment between their germline ends measures 7 bases. To demonstrate the VDJtools post-analysis software, TCR beta repertoires were profiled from the peripheral blood of more than 10 young patients with multiple sclerosis. The multiple sclerosis patients were children and adolescents between roughly 6 and 16 years of age. The rearrangement joined TRBV7-3 to TRBJ2-7; the D gene cannot be resolved reliably. This clonotype was obtained from a girl aged 2 to 17 with multiple sclerosis. The sequenced sample consisted of blood. The CDR3 has the sequence CASSLMYGEQYF. The nucleotides are TGTGCCAGCAGCTTAATGTACGGCGAGCAGTACTTC.